These 16 T cell receptor beta chains came from one sample sequenced in a study of blood T cell repertoires in COVID-19. The method was immunoSEQ multiplex PCR; TCRdb's version includes in-frame clones alone and lacks a portion of them. The sample has under 350,000 clones, 85% to 90% seen once. Input material: PBMCs or T cells enriched from blood (not recorded which). The receptors shown here come from a man aged 25 to 40 who had recovered from COVID-19.

The chain uses TRBV11-2 and TRBJ2-3, with TRBD1 matching over 11 bases. This CDR3 comprises 14 residues. Germline CDR1 and CDR2: SGHAT and FQNNGV. J was trimmed by 6 bases and V by 1 base; bases with no gene match: 0. The CDR3 DNA follows: TGTGCCAGCAGCTTAGGGACAGGGGGCGATACGCAGTATTTT. Encoded protein: CASSLGTGGDTQYF.

This clone was detected a few times. V gene TRBV29-1 combines with J gene TRBJ1-2; a weak D match, TRBD1 (6 bases). This CDR3 has 14 residues. Looked up from germline, CDR1 is SQVTM and CDR2 is ANQGSEA. Trimming took 7 bases from V and 7 from J, leaving 22 bases between them. This CDR3 reads CSAYDDRFRGGYTF. The CDR3 DNA follows: TGCAGCGCCTACGACGACAGGTTTAGGGGTGGCTACACCTTC. The full variable domain, completed using reference TRBV29-1 and TRBJ1-2, is SAVISQKPSRDICQRGTSLTIQCQVDSQVTMMFWYRQQPGQSLTLIATANQGSEATYESGFVIDKFPISRPNLTFSTLTVSNMSPEDSSIYLCSAYDDRFRGGYTFGSGTRLTVV.

This chain connects TRBV6-1 to TRBJ2-7, with a possible D match to TRBD1 (5 bases). CDR1 is MNHNS and CDR2 is SASEGT in the germline V gene. Trimming stripped 2 bases from V and 2 bases from J, with 10 bases between. The CDR3 contains 14 residues. The CDR3 DNA follows: TGTGCCAGCAGTGAACTGGGGCCTCCCTACGAGCAGTACTTC. Its translation is CASSELGPPYEQYF.

The rearrangement links TRBV3-1 (or the pseudogene TRBV3-2) to TRBJ2-1, with TRBD2 identical over 12 bases. The germline gives CDR1 LGHDT, CDR2 YNNKEL (reference sequence). The J segment lost 5 bases and the V segment lost 4 bases, leaving 9 bases of the junction unmatched. This CDR3 region has 17 residues. The CDR3 coding sequence is TGTGCCAGCAGCCCCCGGCCATGGACTAGCGGGAACAATGAGCAGTTCTTC. It encodes CASSPRPWTSGNNEQFF.

This clone was observed once. The chain joins TRBV7-2 to TRBJ2-1; D might be TRBD1 (8 bases). V lost 4 bases to trimming and J lost 5 bases, with 15 bases between them. Germline values: CDR1 SGHTA, CDR2 FQGNSA. This CDR3 contains 15 residues. As DNA, the CDR3 is TGTGCCAGCAGCTCGAACAGGGGGGGAAACAATGAGCAGTTCTTC. This codes for CASSSNRGGNNEQFF. Combining the CDR3 with reference TRBV7-2 and TRBJ2-1 gives the whole variable domain GAGVSQSPSNKVTEKGKDVELRCDPISGHTALYWYRQSLGQGLEFLIYFQGNSAPDKSGLPSDRFSAERTGGSVSTLTIQRTQQEDSAVYLCASSSNRGGNNEQFFGPGTRLTVL.

In its sample, this clone was seen once. The chain carries TRBV28 and TRBJ2-5; 10 bases are shared with TRBD1. The CDR3 has 14 residues. CDR1 MDHEN and CDR2 SYDVKM come from the germline V gene. Trimming at V came to 5 bases and at J to 4 bases, leaving 4 bases not matched to a gene. CDR3: CASSTRQGAETQYF. The CDR3 coding sequence is TGTGCCAGCAGTACACGACAGGGGGCAGAGACCCAGTACTTC.

The chain links TRBV27 to TRBJ2-7; 9 positions agree with TRBD1. Germline V gives CDR1 MNHEY, CDR2 SMNVEV (reference sequence). The CDR3 is 15 residues long. The V segment lost 5 bases and the J segment 1 base; nucleotides outside the gene matches: 6. The CDR3 loop reads CASSHGQGYSYEQYF. The CDR3 DNA follows: TGTGCCAGCAGTCACGGACAGGGGTATTCCTACGAGCAGTACTTC.

The chain links TRBV18 to TRBJ2-7, with TRBD1 as a possible D gene (6 bases). Trimming removed 0 bases at V and 12 bases at J, with 18 bases between. Germline V gives CDR1 KGHSH, CDR2 LQKENI. The CDR3 extends over 14 amino acids. CDR3 nucleotide sequence: TGTGCCAGCTCACCACCCTTAGGACAGCCGAGAAGGTACTTC. Residues: CASSPPLGQPRRYF.

This chain links TRBV7-2 with TRBJ1-6; 11 bases agree with TRBD1. The V segment lost 4 bases and the J segment 8 bases; nucleotides outside the gene matches: 1. Germline CDR1 is SGHTA and CDR2 is FQGNSA. The CDR3 is 14 residues long. Here the CDR3 DNA reads TGTGCCAGCAGCTCGGACAGGGGGCATTCACCCCTCCACTTT. Its translation: CASSSDRGHSPLHF.

This chain joins TRBV19 and TRBJ1-2; D is undetermined. Trimming pared 10 bases from V and 8 bases from J, leaving 8 bases between. Germline CDR1 reads LNHDA; CDR2 reads SQIVND (reference sequence). This CDR3 contains 9 residues. The DNA for the CDR3 is TGTGCCACTCCACAAGGCTACACCTTC. This codes for CATPQGYTF.

The chain carries TRBV5-1 and TRBJ1-4; TRBD1 agrees at 7 bases. Germline V gives CDR1 SGHRS, CDR2 YFSETQ. V gave up 0 bases and J gave up 8 bases; unmatched junction bases: 4. The CDR3 is 14 residues long. CDR3: CASSLGDRDEKLFF. The CDR3, as DNA: TGCGCCAGCAGCTTGGGTGACAGGGACGAAAAACTGTTTTTT.

The chain employs TRBV5-1 and TRBJ1-1, with TRBD1 identical over 7 bases. The V segment lost 4 bases and the J segment 1 base; nucleotides outside the gene matches: 10. This CDR3 has 16 amino acids. Germline assignment: CDR1 SGHRS and CDR2 YFSETQ. CDR3 coding DNA: TGCGCCAGCAGCGAGCTTGGGAACAGGGGGAACACTGAAGCTTTCTTT. Translating it yields CASSELGNRGNTEAFF.

The chain recombines TRBV12-3 or TRBV12-4 with TRBJ1-2; D may be TRBD1 (6 bases). This CDR3 comprises 13 residues. Trimming took off 4 bases at V and 6 bases at J, with 12 bases between the two ends. The DNA for the CDR3 is TGTGCCAGCAGTTCGCGGACAGAGAATGGCTACACCTTC. It encodes CASSSRTENGYTF.

CDR3 coding DNA: TGCGCCAGCAGCTTGTTCCTGACTAGCGGGAGCTCCTACAATGAGCAGTTCTTC. This gives the protein CASSLFLTSGSSYNEQFF. The chain uses TRBV5-1 and TRBJ2-1, with 12 bases matching TRBD2. Germline V gene sequence: CDR1 SGHRS, CDR2 YFSETQ. CDR3 size: 18 residues. With 1 base clipped from V and 0 bases from J, the junction kept 5 bases outside the gene matches.

The chain combines TRBV2 with TRBJ2-3; a possible D gene is TRBD2 (5 bases). CDR3 length: 14 residues. Trimming left V 8 bases short and J 1 base short, with 13 bases between. CDR1 is SNHLY and CDR2 is FYNNEI in the germline V gene. The CDR3 reads CASGKGLGTDTQYF. CDR3 sequence (DNA): TGTGCCAGCGGAAAAGGACTTGGCACAGATACGCAGTATTTT.

This chain joins TRBV4-1 and TRBJ2-7, with 10 nucleotides matching TRBD2. The CDR3 consists of 18 residues. CDR1 and CDR2 (germline): MGHRA, YSYEKL. V was clipped by 4 bases and J by 4 bases; unmatched bases: 16. The CDR3 region is CASSPLSSTSGEWYEQYF. In DNA, the CDR3 is TGCGCCAGCAGCCCCCTTAGCTCCACTAGCGGGGAATGGTACGAGCAGTACTTC.